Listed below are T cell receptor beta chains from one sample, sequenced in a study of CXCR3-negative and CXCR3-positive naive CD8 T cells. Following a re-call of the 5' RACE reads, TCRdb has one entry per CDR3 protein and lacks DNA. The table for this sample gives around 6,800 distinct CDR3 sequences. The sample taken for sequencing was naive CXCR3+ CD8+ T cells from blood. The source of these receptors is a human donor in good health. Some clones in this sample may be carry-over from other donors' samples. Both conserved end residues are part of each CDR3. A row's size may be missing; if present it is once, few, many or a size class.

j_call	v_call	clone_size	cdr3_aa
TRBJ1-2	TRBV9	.	CASSVNRDSSNYGYTF
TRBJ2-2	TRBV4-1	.	CASSQDWLGELFF
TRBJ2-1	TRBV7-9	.	CASGEITRPYNEQFF
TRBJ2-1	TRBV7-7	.	CASSLNGYNEQFF
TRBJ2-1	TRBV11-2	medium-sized	CASSLGTTNEQFF
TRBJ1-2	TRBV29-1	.	CSFRDSYGYTF
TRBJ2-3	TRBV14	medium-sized	CASSQHRTVTDTQYF
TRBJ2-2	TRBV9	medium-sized	CASSGGGTGELFF
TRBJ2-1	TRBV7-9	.	CASSLTRTSGSNEQFF
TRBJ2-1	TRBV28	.	CAIRSGAYNEQFF
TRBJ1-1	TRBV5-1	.	CASSPRQGPEAFF
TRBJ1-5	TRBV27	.	CASSLTGANQPQHF
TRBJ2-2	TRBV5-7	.	CASSQRRLALTGELFF
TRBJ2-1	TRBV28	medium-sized	CASSLLSGRDSYNEQFF
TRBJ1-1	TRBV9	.	CASSDLTTGQGIWNTEAFF
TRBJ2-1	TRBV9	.	CASSVQLSSYNEQFF
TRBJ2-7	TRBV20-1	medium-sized	CSARRRTTYEQYF
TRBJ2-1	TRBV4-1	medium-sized	CASTVLAGTVSYNEQFF
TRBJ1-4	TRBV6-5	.	CASSYSTANNEKLFF
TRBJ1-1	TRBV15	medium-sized	CATGSEGTEAFF
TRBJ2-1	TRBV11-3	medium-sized	CASTSGVVDEQFF
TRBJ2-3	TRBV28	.	CASSTPGLVTDTQYF
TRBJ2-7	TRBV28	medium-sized	CASVPGQSSYEQYF
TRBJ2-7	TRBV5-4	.	CASSLDNSDEQYF
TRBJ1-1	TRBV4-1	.	CASSQVTGSEAFF
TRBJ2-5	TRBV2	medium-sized	CASSETGLYQRETQYF
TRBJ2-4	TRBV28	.	CASSLENIQYF
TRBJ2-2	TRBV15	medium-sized	CASKLRGNAGELFF
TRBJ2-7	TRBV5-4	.	CASSPGQWTTAYDEQYF
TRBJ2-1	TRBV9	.	CASSPEGTSGSVEQFF
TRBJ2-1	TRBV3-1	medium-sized	CASSQGTSGSDEQFF
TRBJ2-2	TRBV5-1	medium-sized	CASSWGTTGVTGELFF
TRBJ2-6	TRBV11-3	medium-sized	CASSSRGPISGANVLTF
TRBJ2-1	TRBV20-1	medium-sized	CSANPRSAGLHNEQFF
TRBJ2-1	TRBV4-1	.	CASSQGLAEKQFF
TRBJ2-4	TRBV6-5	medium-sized	CASSSGGSKNIQYF
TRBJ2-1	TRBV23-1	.	CASSPGGSSTGTEYNEQFF
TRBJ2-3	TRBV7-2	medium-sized	CASSLVLAATEYTDTQYF
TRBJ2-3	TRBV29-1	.	CSVEGDSTDTQYF
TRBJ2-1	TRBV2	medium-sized	CASKSTGVPYNEQFF